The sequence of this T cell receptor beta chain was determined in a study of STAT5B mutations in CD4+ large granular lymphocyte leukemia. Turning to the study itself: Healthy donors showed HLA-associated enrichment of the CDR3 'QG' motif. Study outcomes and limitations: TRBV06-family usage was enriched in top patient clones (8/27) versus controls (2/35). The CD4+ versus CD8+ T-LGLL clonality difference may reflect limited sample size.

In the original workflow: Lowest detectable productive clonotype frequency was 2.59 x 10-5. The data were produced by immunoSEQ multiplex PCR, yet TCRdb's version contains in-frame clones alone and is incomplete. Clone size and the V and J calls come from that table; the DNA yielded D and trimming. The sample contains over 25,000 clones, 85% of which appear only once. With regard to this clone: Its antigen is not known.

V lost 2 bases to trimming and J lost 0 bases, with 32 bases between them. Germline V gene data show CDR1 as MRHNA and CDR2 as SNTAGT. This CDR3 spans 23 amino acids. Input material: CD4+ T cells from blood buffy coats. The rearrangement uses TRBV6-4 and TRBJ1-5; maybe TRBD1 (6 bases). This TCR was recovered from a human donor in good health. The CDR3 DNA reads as TGTGCCAGCAGTGACCAGGAGGTTTCCCCAGGGGTTAGACCAATGAATAGCAATCAGCCCCAGCATTTT. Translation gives CASSDQEVSPGVRPMNSNQPQHF.